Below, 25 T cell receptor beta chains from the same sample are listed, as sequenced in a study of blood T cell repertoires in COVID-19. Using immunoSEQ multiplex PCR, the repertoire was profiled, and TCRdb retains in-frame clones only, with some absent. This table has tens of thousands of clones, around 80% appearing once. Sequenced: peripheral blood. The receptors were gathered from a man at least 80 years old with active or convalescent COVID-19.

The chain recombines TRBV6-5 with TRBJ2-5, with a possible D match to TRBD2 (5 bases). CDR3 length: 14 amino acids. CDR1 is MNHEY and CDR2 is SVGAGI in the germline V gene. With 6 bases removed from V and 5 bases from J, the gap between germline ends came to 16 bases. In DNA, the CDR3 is TGTGCCAGCAGCCAACTAGGAGGTTACGAGACCCAGTACTTC. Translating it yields CASSQLGGYETQYF.

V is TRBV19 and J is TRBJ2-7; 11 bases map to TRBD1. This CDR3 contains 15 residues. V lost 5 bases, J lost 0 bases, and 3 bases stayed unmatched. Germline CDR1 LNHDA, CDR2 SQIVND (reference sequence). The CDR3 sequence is CASSGGTGGSYEQYF. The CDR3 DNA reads TGTGCCAGTAGTGGAGGGACAGGGGGCTCCTACGAGCAGTACTTC. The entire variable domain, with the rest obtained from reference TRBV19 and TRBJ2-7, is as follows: DGGITQSPKYLFRKEGQNVTLSCEQNLNHDAMYWYRQDPGQGLRLIYYSQIVNDFQKGDIAEGYSVSREKKESFPLTVTSAQKNPTAFYLCASSGGTGGSYEQYFGPGTRLTVT.

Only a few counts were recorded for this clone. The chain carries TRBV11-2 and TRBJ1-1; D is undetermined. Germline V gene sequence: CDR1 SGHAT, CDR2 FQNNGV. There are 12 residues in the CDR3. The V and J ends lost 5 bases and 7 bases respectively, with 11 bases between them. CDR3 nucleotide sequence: TGTGCCAGCAGCCCAACGGGAGTTGAAGCTTTCTTT. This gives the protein CASSPTGVEAFF.

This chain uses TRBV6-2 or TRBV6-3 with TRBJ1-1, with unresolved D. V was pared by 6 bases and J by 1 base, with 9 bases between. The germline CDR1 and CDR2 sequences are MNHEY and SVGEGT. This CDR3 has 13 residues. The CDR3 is CASSLTENTEAFF. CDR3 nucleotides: TGTGCCAGCAGCCTAACAGAGAACACTGAAGCTTTCTTT.

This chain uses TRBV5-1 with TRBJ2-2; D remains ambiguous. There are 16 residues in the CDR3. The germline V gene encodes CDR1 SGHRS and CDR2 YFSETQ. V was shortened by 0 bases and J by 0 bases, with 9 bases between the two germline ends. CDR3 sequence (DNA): TGCGCCAGCAGCTTGGTCCTCAGTGCGAACACCGGGGAGCTGTTTTTT. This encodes CASSLVLSANTGELFF.

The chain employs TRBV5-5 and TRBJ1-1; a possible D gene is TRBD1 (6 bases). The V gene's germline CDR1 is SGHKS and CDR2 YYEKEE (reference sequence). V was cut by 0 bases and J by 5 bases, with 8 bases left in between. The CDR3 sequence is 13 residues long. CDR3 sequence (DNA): TGTGCCAGCAGCTTGGGCACAGGGACTGAAGCTTTCTTT. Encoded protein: CASSLGTGTEAFF.

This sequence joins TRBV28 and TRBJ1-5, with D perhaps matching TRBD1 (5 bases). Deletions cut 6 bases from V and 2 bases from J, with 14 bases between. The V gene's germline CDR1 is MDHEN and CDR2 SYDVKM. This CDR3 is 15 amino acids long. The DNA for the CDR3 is TGTGCCAGCAGACCCCAGGGTGTGGGCAATCAGCCCCAGCATTTT. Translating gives CASRPQGVGNQPQHF.

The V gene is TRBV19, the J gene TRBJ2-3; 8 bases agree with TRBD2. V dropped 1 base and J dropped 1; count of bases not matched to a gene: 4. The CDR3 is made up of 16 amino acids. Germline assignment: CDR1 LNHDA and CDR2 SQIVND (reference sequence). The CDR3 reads CASSIGGAGGTDTQYF. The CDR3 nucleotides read TGTGCCAGTAGTATAGGGGGAGCGGGAGGCACAGATACGCAGTATTTT.

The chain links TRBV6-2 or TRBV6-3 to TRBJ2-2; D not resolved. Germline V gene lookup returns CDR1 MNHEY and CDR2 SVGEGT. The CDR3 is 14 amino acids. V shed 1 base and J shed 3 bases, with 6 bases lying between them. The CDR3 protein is CASSYFLDTGELFF. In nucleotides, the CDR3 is TGTGCCAGCAGTTACTTCCTCGACACCGGGGAGCTGTTTTTT.

CDR3 coding DNA: TGTGCCAGCAGTCCCCCTCCAGGAATCCATTCACCCCTCCACTTT. It is translated as CASSPPPGIHSPLHF. This rearrangement joins TRBV28 to TRBJ1-6; D unclear. Germline values: CDR1 MDHEN, CDR2 SYDVKM. V lost 5 bases and J lost 8, with 16 bases in between. The length of the CDR3 is 15 residues.

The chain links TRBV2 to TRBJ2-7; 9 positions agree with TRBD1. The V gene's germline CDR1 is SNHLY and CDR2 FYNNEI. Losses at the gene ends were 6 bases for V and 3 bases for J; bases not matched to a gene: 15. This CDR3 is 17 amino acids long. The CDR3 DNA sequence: TGTGCCAGCAGAGGGACAGGGCGGGTAGCGGGCAGCTACGAGCAGTACTTC. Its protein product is CASRGTGRVAGSYEQYF.

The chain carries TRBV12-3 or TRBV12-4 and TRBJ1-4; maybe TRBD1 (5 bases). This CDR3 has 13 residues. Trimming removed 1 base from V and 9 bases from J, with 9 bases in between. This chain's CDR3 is CASSLGQGQKLFF. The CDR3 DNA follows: TGTGCCAGCAGTTTAGGGCAGGGTCAAAAACTGTTTTTT.

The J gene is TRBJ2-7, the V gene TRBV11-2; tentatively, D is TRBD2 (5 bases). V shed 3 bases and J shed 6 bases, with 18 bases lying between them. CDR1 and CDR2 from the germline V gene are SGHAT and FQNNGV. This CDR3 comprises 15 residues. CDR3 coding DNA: TGTGCCAGCAGCTTGAGTTGGGCCTACGAGGGCGAGCAGTACTTC. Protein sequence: CASSLSWAYEGEQYF.

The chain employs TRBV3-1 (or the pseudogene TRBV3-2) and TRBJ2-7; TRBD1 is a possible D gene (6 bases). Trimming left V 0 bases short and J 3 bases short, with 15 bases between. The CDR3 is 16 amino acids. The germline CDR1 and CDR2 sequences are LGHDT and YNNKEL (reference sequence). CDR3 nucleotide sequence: TGTGCCAGCAGCCAAGATATTGGGGCAGGGGTCTACGAGCAGTACTTC. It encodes CASSQDIGAGVYEQYF.

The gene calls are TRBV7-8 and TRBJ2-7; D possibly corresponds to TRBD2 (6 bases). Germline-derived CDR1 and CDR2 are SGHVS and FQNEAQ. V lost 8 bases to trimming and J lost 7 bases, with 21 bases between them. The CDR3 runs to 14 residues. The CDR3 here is CASRTPGLTSEQYF. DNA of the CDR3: TGTGCCAGCCGGACTCCGGGACTGACCTCTGAGCAGTACTTC.

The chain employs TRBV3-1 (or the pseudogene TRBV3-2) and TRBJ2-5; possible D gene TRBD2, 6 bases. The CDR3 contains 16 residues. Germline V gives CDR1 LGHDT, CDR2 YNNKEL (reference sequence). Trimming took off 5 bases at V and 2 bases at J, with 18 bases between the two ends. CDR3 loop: CASSFRSGTYQETQYF. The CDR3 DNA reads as TGTGCCAGCAGCTTCCGTTCCGGGACTTATCAAGAGACCCAGTACTTC.

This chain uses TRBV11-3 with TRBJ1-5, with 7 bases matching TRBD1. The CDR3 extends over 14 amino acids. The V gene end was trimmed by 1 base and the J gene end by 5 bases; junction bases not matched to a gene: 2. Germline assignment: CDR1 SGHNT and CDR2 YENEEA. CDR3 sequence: CASSLGGTDQPQHF. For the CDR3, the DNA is TGTGCCAGCAGCTTAGGTGGGACAGATCAGCCCCAGCATTTT.

The CDR3 is CAWTGPYRGGSGANVLTF. In nucleotides, the CDR3 is TGTGCCTGGACCGGTCCCTACAGGGGAGGATCAGGGGCCAACGTCCTGACTTTC. This chain joins TRBV30 and TRBJ2-6; tentatively, D is TRBD1 (7 bases). This CDR3 has 18 residues. In germline, CDR1 is GTSNPN, CDR2 SVGIG (reference sequence). The V and J ends lost 4 bases and 4 bases respectively, with 23 bases between them.

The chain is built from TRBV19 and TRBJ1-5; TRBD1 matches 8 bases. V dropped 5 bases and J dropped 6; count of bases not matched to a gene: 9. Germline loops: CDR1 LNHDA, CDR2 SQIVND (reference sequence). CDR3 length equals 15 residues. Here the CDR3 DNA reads TGTGCCAGTAGTCTGGGCAGGGGGCTCGTTCAGCCCCAGCATTTT. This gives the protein CASSLGRGLVQPQHF.

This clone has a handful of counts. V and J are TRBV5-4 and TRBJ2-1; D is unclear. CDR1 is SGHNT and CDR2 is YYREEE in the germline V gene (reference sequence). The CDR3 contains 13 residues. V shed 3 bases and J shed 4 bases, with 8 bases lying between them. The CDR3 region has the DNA TGTGCCAGCAGCTCAGTCTTTTACAATGAGCAGTTCTTC. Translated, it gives CASSSVFYNEQFF.

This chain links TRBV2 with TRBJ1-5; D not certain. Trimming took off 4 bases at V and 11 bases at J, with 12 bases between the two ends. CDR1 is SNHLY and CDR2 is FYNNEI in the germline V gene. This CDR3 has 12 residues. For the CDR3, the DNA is TGTGCCAGCAGTGTCCGGGGTATTGCCCAGCATTTT. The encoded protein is CASSVRGIAQHF. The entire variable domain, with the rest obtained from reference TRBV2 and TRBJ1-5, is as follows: EPEVTQTPSHQVTQMGQEVILRCVPISNHLYFYWYRQILGQKVEFLVSFYNNEISEKSEIFDDQFSVERPDGSNFTLKIRSTKLEDSAMYFCASSVRGIAQHFGDGTRLSIL.

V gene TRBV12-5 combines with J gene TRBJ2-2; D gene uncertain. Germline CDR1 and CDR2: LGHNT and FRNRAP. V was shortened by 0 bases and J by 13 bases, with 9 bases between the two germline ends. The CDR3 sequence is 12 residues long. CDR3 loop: CASGLVPSRLFF. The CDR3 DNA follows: TGTGCTAGTGGTTTGGTTCCTTCTCGGCTGTTTTTT.

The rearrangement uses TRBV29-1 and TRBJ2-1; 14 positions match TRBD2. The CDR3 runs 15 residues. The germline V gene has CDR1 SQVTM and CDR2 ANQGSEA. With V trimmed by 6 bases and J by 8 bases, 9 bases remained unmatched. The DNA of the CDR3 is TGCAGCGTCCCTCGGACTAGCGGGAGGTACGATGAGCAGTTCTTC. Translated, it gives CSVPRTSGRYDEQFF.

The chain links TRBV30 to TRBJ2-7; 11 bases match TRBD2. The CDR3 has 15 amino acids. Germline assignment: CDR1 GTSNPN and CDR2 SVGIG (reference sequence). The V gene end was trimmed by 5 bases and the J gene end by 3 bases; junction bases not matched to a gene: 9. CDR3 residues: CAWGPKLAGVYEQYF. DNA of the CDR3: TGTGCCTGGGGCCCCAAACTAGCGGGAGTCTACGAGCAGTACTTC.

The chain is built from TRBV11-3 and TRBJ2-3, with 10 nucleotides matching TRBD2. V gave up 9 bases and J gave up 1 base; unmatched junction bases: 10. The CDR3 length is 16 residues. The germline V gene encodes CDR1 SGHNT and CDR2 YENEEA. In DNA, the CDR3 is TGTGCCAGGTTGCAGCTCGGACTAGCGGGCACAGATACGCAGTATTTT. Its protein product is CARLQLGLAGTDTQYF.